These T cell receptor beta chains were read from a single sample in a study of T cell repertoires in cytomegalovirus infection. TCRdb reprocessed the reads via MiXCR and lists one record per CDR3 protein. The profile covers 570,000 or so distinct CDR3 sequences, with under 45% appearing a single time and 48% taken by the ten largest. The antigens these receptors bind are not known. The input for sequencing was cultured PBMCs, taken from culture after CMV antigen stimulation. These receptors all stem from a human donor in good health (CMV status not recorded). Some clones in this sample may be carry-over from other donors' samples. The CDR3 runs from the conserved cysteine through the conserved F or W. A D gene is named only where the DNA matches it firmly. Where a row states a size, it is once, few, many or the class of an expanded clone; other rows omit it.

. | TRBJ2-5 | . | TRBV11-2 | TGTGCCAGCAGCTTAGATCCTGAGGGGGAGACCCAGTACTTC | CASSLDPEGETQYF
. | TRBJ2-7 | few | TRBV20-1 | TGCAGTGCTTTTACCCGGGGGCACAACTACGAGCAGTACTTC | CSAFTRGHNYEQYF
. | TRBJ2-2 | many | TRBV7-2 | TGTGCCAGCAGCTTACAGTCTGGGGAGCTGTTTTTT | CASSLQSGELFF
TRBD2 | TRBJ2-3 | . | TRBV4-1 | TGCGCCAGCAGCGAAGGCCGACTAGCGGGGGGAGATACGCAGTATTTT | CASSEGRLAGGDTQYF
. | TRBJ2-3 | many | TRBV7-2 | TGTGCCAGCAGCCAGCCAGGCACAGATACGCAGTATTTT | CASSQPGTDTQYF
TRBD1 | TRBJ1-4 | . | TRBV4-1 | TGCGCCAGCAGCCAAGATCTAGGGGGCAAGACTAATGAAAAACTGTTTTTT | CASSQDLGGKTNEKLFF
TRBD1 | TRBJ2-5 | . | TRBV4-1 | TGCGCCAGCAGCCCTACAGGGGAACAAGAGACCCAGTACTTC | CASSPTGEQETQYF
TRBD1 | TRBJ2-3 | . | TRBV7-8 | TGTGCCAGCAGCTTCAGTCAGGGGGTAAACACAGATACGCAGTATTTT | CASSFSQGVNTDTQYF
TRBD1 | TRBJ2-1 | few | TRBV11-3 | TGTGCCAGCAGCTTAGATGGGGACAGCTCCTACAATGAGCAGTTCTTC | CASSLDGDSSYNEQFF
. | TRBJ2-5 | few | TRBV7-2 | TGTGCCAGCAGCCCCGGTGGGAACCAAGAGACCCAGTACTTC | CASSPGGNQETQYF
. | TRBJ2-1 | few | TRBV6-5 | TGTGCCAGCAGCTATTTAGGGACGGGTGGAAACCGTTTCTTC | CASSYLGTGGNRFF
. | TRBJ2-7 | . | TRBV7-9 | TGTGCCAGCAGCCCCGCGATTGGGACCTCAGAGCAGTACTTC | CASSPAIGTSEQYF
. | TRBJ2-3 | . | TRBV7-9 | TGTGCCAGCAGCTATGGGGGGAATCGGCGTACGCAGTATTTT | CASSYGGNRRTQYF
TRBD1 | TRBJ2-3 | . | TRBV20-1 | TGCAGTGCTCCCCCGGGACAGGGATCAGATACGCAGTATTTT | CSAPPGQGSDTQYF
. | TRBJ1-1 | many | TRBV7-6 | TGTGCCAGCAGTCGGGGCCCGAACACTGAAGCTTTCTTT | CASSRGPNTEAFF
. | TRBJ1-6 | . | TRBV19 | TGTGCCAGTAGCTGGTCGTGGGATTCACCCCTCCACTTT | CASSWSWDSPLHF
TRBD2 | TRBJ2-1 | many | TRBV7-7 | TGTGCCAGCAGCCAATATCCTACAGCGGGAGTGGTTGAGCAGTTCTTC | CASSQYPTAGVVEQFF
. | TRBJ2-3 | . | TRBV4-3 | TGCGCCAGCAGCCAAGTGAATGGGCGGTGGGGGGCCTTGGATACGCAGTATTTT | CASSQVNGRWGALDTQYF
. | TRBJ2-7 | few | TRBV6-6 | TGTGCCAGCAGAAACCCGTGGACTGCGGTAGACGAGCAGTACTTC | CASRNPWTAVDEQYF